The 2 T cell receptor beta chains below all came from one sample that was sequenced in a study of blood T cell repertoires in COVID-19 (dated by TCRdb to the early 2020s). Library creation used the immunoSEQ multiplex PCR assay. This immuneACCESS table, as held by TCRdb, lists in-frame sequences with V and J called but not all clones. Of the missing ones, under half trace to an unresolved V gene in checked studies; the others have no known cause. The sample yields about 140,000 clones; 82% were counted once. Less than 5% of the sample lies in the top ten. Sequencing used peripheral blood. These receptors originate from a woman of 80 years or more with acute or convalescent COVID-19.

The chain joins TRBV20-1 to TRBJ1-3, with no clear D. Germline V gives CDR1 DFQATT, CDR2 SNEGSKA (reference sequence). The CDR3 contains 13 residues. V lost 3 bases to trimming and J lost 0 bases, with 6 bases between them. The CDR3 sequence is CSASQISGNTIYF. In DNA form, the CDR3 reads TGCAGTGCTAGTCAAATCTCTGGAAACACCATATATTTT.

The gene calls are TRBV5-5 and TRBJ1-2; TRBD1 is a possible D gene (6 bases). Germline CDR1 reads SGHKS; CDR2 reads YYEKEE (reference sequence). The CDR3 has 17 residues. The ends were cut back, 1 base at V and 4 bases at J, with 20 bases in the middle. CDR3 bases: TGTGCCAGCAGCTTGCAGTCTTCAGCAAGGGGGTCCTATGGCTACACCTTC. Its protein product is CASSLQSSARGSYGYTF.